Listed here are 14 T cell receptor beta chains from one sample, sequenced in a study of blood T cells in healthy people across ages. Sample-barcoded 5' priming and a J-beta primer mix drove a second PCR of roughly 6 to 12 cycles. TCRdb re-analysed the 5' RACE reads in MiXCR, keeping a single row per CDR3 protein. The sample contains about 760,000 distinct CDR3 sequences, around 25% of which appear only once. These data were also filed under a second study, of T cells of mothers and their children.

Sequencing was carried out using blood. Receptors originate from a boy between 10 and 17 years old in good health.

Only a few counts were recorded for this clonotype. This chain uses TRBV7-2 with TRBJ1-4; 8 bases are a match to TRBD1. CDR3 length: 16 residues. The germline CDR1 and CDR2 sequences are SGHTA and FQGNSA. Trimming removed 2 bases from V and 8 bases from J; junction bases left unmatched: 10. CDR3: CASSLRPGQGKEKLFF. In nucleotides, the CDR3 is TGTGCCAGCAGCTTAAGGCCCGGACAGGGAAAAGAAAAACTGTTTTTT.

J is TRBJ2-7 and V is TRBV5-1; D gene unclear. The CDR3 contains 14 residues. V was trimmed by 1 base and J by 3 bases, leaving 11 bases between them. Germline V gene sequence: CDR1 SGHRS, CDR2 YFSETQ. CDR3: CASSLQSGGYEQYF. For the CDR3, the DNA is TGCGCCAGCAGCTTGCAGTCCGGTGGCTACGAGCAGTACTTC.

The chain is built from TRBV5-6 and TRBJ1-1, with D possibly TRBD1 on 6 matching bases. There are 13 residues in the CDR3. V lost 6 bases and J lost 0, with 9 bases in between. From germline, CDR1 is SGHDT and CDR2 YYEEEE. The CDR3 sequence is CASTGQMNTEAFF. CDR3 in DNA: TGTGCCAGCACCGGACAGATGAACACTGAAGCTTTCTTT. The variable domain in full, with the rest retrieved from reference TRBV5-6 and TRBJ1-1, is DAGVTQSPTHLIKTRGQQVTLRCSPKSGHDTVSWYQQALGQGPQFIFQYYEEEERQRGNFPDRFSGHQFPNYSSELNVNALLLGDSALYLCASTGQMNTEAFFGQGTRLTVV.

This clonotype turned up a few times. The V and J genes are TRBV28 and TRBJ2-1; 9 bases agree with TRBD1. This CDR3 comprises 15 residues. V dropped 8 bases and J dropped 6; count of bases not matched to a gene: 11. Germline values: CDR1 MDHEN, CDR2 SYDVKM. The CDR3 bases are TGTGCCAGCTGTACCCGGGACAGGGTCGGCAATGAGCAGTTCTTC. Translation: CASCTRDRVGNEQFF. The full variable domain, in which reference TRBV28 and TRBJ2-1 provide the parts outside the CDR3, is DVKVTQSSRYLVKRTGEKVFLECVQDMDHENMFWYRQDPGLGLRLIYFSYDVKMKEKGDIPEGYSVSREKKERFSLILESASTNQTSMYLCASCTRDRVGNEQFFGPGTRLTVL.

This clonotype was seen more than once but under ten times. CDR3 region: CASSLGVDRGLDEQYF. In DNA, the CDR3 is TGCGCCAGCAGCTTGGGGGTCGACAGGGGGCTAGATGAGCAGTACTTC. The V and J genes are TRBV5-1 and TRBJ2-7; 10 nucleotides agree with TRBD1. CDR1 SGHRS and CDR2 YFSETQ come from the germline V gene. V lost 0 bases, J lost 7 bases, and 10 bases stayed unmatched. The CDR3 is made up of 16 amino acids.

V is TRBV7-3 and J is TRBJ2-7, with a tentative D call TRBD2 (6 bases). The V end was cut by 3 bases, the J end by 6 bases, with 18 bases between. Germline V lookup: CDR1 SGHTA, CDR2 FQGTGA. This CDR3 has 15 residues. DNA for the CDR3: TGTGCCAGCAGCTTGGACGGCAGCGCCGGGAGCGAGCAGTACTTC. Protein: CASSLDGSAGSEQYF.

The chain has TRBV10-3 and TRBJ2-1; 9 positions agree with TRBD2. CDR3 length equals 15 residues. CDR1 is ENHRY, CDR2 SYGVKD, per germline. With 2 bases clipped from V and 7 bases from J, the junction kept 6 bases outside the gene matches. This CDR3 is CAISEVAGGPNEQFF. For the CDR3, the DNA is TGTGCCATCAGTGAGGTGGCGGGAGGGCCGAATGAGCAGTTCTTC.

This rearrangement joins TRBV20-1 to TRBJ2-1; 8 positions agree with TRBD1. The CDR3 length is 13 residues. The V gene end was trimmed by 6 bases and the J gene end by 9 bases; junction bases not matched to a gene: 10. The germline gives CDR1 DFQATT, CDR2 SNEGSKA (reference sequence). CDR3 DNA sequence: TGCAGTGCCCAGGGGGCGACGGGAGTTGAGCAGTTCTTC. Translating it yields CSAQGATGVEQFF.

The gene calls are TRBV7-2 and TRBJ1-5; D gene ambiguous. This CDR3 is built from 15 residues. From germline, CDR1 is SGHTA and CDR2 FQGNSA. V was trimmed by 4 bases and J by 5 bases, leaving 15 bases between them. CDR3 in DNA: TGTGCCAGCAGCTCCTTGGCGGACGGCTATCAGCCCCAGCATTTT. Translation: CASSSLADGYQPQHF.

This clonotype was detected a few times. This chain uses TRBV7-2 with TRBJ1-4; 7 bases are a match to TRBD1. Germline lookup yields CDR1 SGHTA and CDR2 FQGNSA. The CDR3 is 16 amino acids. Unmatched junction bases numbered 12, after V lost 4 bases and J lost 7 bases. The CDR3 region is CASSSSGGGLGEKLFF. DNA for the CDR3: TGTGCCAGCAGCTCTTCAGGGGGGGGCTTGGGTGAAAAACTGTTTTTT.

This clonotype is a singleton in its sample. CDR3 amino acids: CATSDFVSSEQYF. The DNA for the CDR3 is TGTGCCACCAGTGATTTCGTGAGTAGCGAGCAGTACTTC. The V gene is TRBV24-1, the J gene TRBJ2-7; no clear D. This CDR3 region has 13 residues. V lost 1 base and J lost 6, with 9 bases in between. The germline gives CDR1 KGHDR, CDR2 SFDVKD.

This clonotype was seen more than once but under ten times. The chain carries TRBV5-1 and TRBJ2-5; TRBD2 aligns across 10 bases. The V gene's germline CDR1 is SGHRS and CDR2 YFSETQ. The CDR3 is made up of 15 amino acids. V was pared by 7 bases and J by 6 bases, with 12 bases of the junction left unmatched. CDR3 bases: TGCGCCAGCGGGCGGACTAGCGGAGGGGGAAAGACCCAGTACTTC. This gives the protein CASGRTSGGGKTQYF.

This clonotype appeared a few times. A much larger clone lies a single base off, so this may be a read error. This chain connects TRBV7-9 to TRBJ1-2, with D unresolved. The CDR3 length is 12 residues. Per germline, CDR1 SEHNR and CDR2 FQNEAQ (reference sequence). Trimming took 1 base from V and 4 from J, leaving 4 bases between them. The CDR3, as DNA: TGTGCCAGCAGCTTAGTCAGCTATGGCTACACCTTC. Translation: CASSLVSYGYTF.

This clonotype was seen a few times. The chain is built from TRBV5-6 and TRBJ2-5; 7 bases fit TRBD2. The germline gives CDR1 SGHDT, CDR2 YYEEEE. V gave up 1 base and J gave up 4 bases; unmatched junction bases: 7. The CDR3 runs 15 residues. CDR3 nucleotides: TGTGCCAGCAGCTTGAAGCGGGGCGGGCGAGAGACCCAGTACTTC. Translating it yields CASSLKRGGRETQYF.